The 27 T cell receptor beta chains listed next were all sequenced from one sample in a study of Ad26.COV2.S vaccination and SARS-CoV-2 variants. The assay was immunoSEQ multiplex PCR, and TCRdb's table has in-frame clones only and misses some. The sample yields about 350,000 clones, approximately 90% seen once. Sequenced material: peripheral blood, taken after recovery from COVID-19. Every receptor here comes from a human donor who had recovered from COVID-19.

This chain joins TRBV19 and TRBJ1-6, with unresolved D. V was cut by 5 bases and J by 4 bases, with 9 bases left in between. Germline CDR1 and CDR2: LNHDA and SQIVND (reference sequence). The CDR3 covers 14 residues. CDR3: CASSSGLYNSPLHF. The CDR3 bases are TGTGCCAGTAGTTCAGGCCTTTATAATTCACCCCTCCACTTT. The full variable domain, completed using reference TRBV19 and TRBJ1-6, is DGGITQSPKYLFRKEGQNVTLSCEQNLNHDAMYWYRQDPGQGLRLIYYSQIVNDFQKGDIAEGYSVSREKKESFPLTVTSAQKNPTAFYLCASSSGLYNSPLHFGNGTRLTVT.

This chain connects TRBV5-6 to TRBJ1-4; no firm D call. The germline gives CDR1 SGHDT, CDR2 YYEEEE. The CDR3 consists of 17 residues. The V and J ends lost 0 bases and 8 bases respectively, with 20 bases between them. The CDR3 spells CASSLGAGMSVEEKLFF. The CDR3 region has the DNA TGTGCCAGCAGCTTGGGTGCGGGGATGTCGGTCGAAGAAAAACTGTTTTTT.

The chain carries TRBV12-5 and TRBJ2-6; D unclear. Germline CDR1 LGHNT, CDR2 FRNRAP. V shed 2 bases and J shed 0 bases, with 20 bases lying between them. This CDR3 is built from 20 residues. The CDR3 DNA is TGTGCTAGTGGTTTGACTGGTTTTAGTTATGGGGACTCTGGGGCCAACGTCCTGACTTTC. As protein: CASGLTGFSYGDSGANVLTF.

This clone appeared a single time. The chain carries TRBV10-1 and TRBJ2-1, with TRBD2 matching 7 bases. V was pared by 3 bases and J by 7 bases, with 9 bases of the junction left unmatched. Germline V lookup: CDR1 WNHNN, CDR2 SYGVQD (reference sequence). The CDR3 consists of 15 residues. DNA of the CDR3: TGCGCCAGCAGTGATGAGCAGCGGGGCAGGAATGAGCAGTTCTTC. It yields the protein CASSDEQRGRNEQFF.

V gene TRBV6-4 combines with J gene TRBJ1-6, with a tentative D call TRBD1 (6 bases). Germline-derived CDR1 and CDR2 are MRHNA and SNTAGT. The V and J ends lost 3 bases and 9 bases respectively, with 12 bases between them. The CDR3 contains 14 residues. The CDR3 sequence: CASSETGGGSPLHF. The CDR3 DNA reads as TGTGCCAGCAGTGAGACAGGTGGAGGTTCACCCCTCCACTTT.

J is TRBJ1-1 and V is TRBV29-1; 10 positions agree with TRBD1. The V and J ends lost 7 bases and 7 bases, in that order; junction bases with no gene match: 9. The CDR3 extends over 13 amino acids. The germline V gene has CDR1 SQVTM and CDR2 ANQGSEA. CDR3 DNA: TGCAGCGCCTCGACAGGGGGCTTTGGTGAAGCTTTCTTT. It translates to CSASTGGFGEAFF.

The chain joins TRBV2 to TRBJ2-7; D gene ambiguous. Trimming took off 7 bases at V and 2 bases at J, with 3 bases between the two ends. CDR3 size: 10 residues. Germline assignment: CDR1 SNHLY and CDR2 FYNNEI. Here the CDR3 reads CASTAYEQYF. CDR3 DNA sequence: TGTGCCAGCACGGCCTACGAGCAGTACTTC. Based on the CDR3 plus reference TRBV2 and TRBJ2-7, the full variable domain is EPEVTQTPSHQVTQMGQEVILRCVPISNHLYFYWYRQILGQKVEFLVSFYNNEISEKSEIFDDQFSVERPDGSNFTLKIRSTKLEDSAMYFCASTAYEQYFGPGTRLTVT.

The gene calls are TRBV9 and TRBJ2-2; D gene unclear. Germline values: CDR1 SGDLS, CDR2 YYNGEE. The V end lost 0 bases, the J end lost 6 bases, and 15 bases lay between the germline ends. The CDR3 is 16 amino acids. This CDR3 reads CASSVEGRAVPGELFF. The CDR3 DNA sequence: TGTGCCAGCAGCGTAGAGGGCCGGGCCGTCCCCGGGGAGCTGTTTTTT.

This rearrangement joins TRBV19 to TRBJ1-1; D unclear. CDR1 is LNHDA, CDR2 SQIVND, per germline (reference sequence). This CDR3 has 13 amino acids. Trimming pared 4 bases from V and 2 bases from J, leaving 8 bases between. CDR3 DNA: TGTGCCAGTAGTAGGGCAGCCAACACTGAAGCTTTCTTT. Its protein product is CASSRAANTEAFF.

This rearrangement joins TRBV10-3 to TRBJ1-5; 7 bases are a match to TRBD1. From germline, CDR1 is ENHRY and CDR2 SYGVKD. The CDR3 loop spans 12 amino acids. Losses at the gene ends were 4 bases for V and 7 bases for J; bases not matched to a gene: 1. The CDR3 region has the DNA TGTGCCATCAGTGGACAGGGCCAGCCCCAGCATTTT. Protein sequence: CAISGQGQPQHF.

The rearrangement uses TRBV4-3 and TRBJ1-2, with 7 nucleotides matching TRBD1. The CDR3 loop spans 15 amino acids. Germline CDR1 and CDR2: LGHNA and YSLEER. The trim removed 3 bases at V and 2 bases at J, leaving 6 bases unmatched. The CDR3 DNA reads as TGCGCCAGCAGCCAGGACAACAGGGGAAACTATGGCTACACCTTC. Amino acids: CASSQDNRGNYGYTF.

The J gene is TRBJ1-5, the V gene TRBV6-2 or TRBV6-3, with D uncertain. CDR1 MNHEY and CDR2 SVGEGT come from the germline V gene. Trimming shortened V by 5 bases and J by 2 bases, and 7 bases separated the two germline ends. CDR3 length: 13 amino acids. CDR3: CASSKRGNQPQHF. The CDR3 DNA follows: TGTGCCAGCAGTAAGAGGGGCAATCAGCCCCAGCATTTT.

The chain carries TRBV11-2 and TRBJ1-1, with D maybe TRBD1 (6 bases). This CDR3 is 13 amino acids long. Germline CDR1 SGHAT, CDR2 FQNNGV. Trimming stripped 5 bases from V and 0 bases from J, with 7 bases between. The CDR3 spells CASSRGLNTEAFF. CDR3 DNA sequence: TGTGCCAGCAGCCGGGGGCTGAACACTGAAGCTTTCTTT.

The chain employs TRBV19 and TRBJ2-2; 9 positions match TRBD1. The germline V gene has CDR1 LNHDA and CDR2 SQIVND (reference sequence). The CDR3 totals 17 residues. Trimming cost V 5 bases and J 5 bases; bases outside gene matches: 12. In DNA, the CDR3 is TGTGCCAGTAGTGGGGACAGGGCGTTGTCTATTACCGGGGAGCTGTTTTTT. Residues: CASSGDRALSITGELFF.

This chain uses TRBV7-2 with TRBJ2-7; 7 bases map to TRBD1. This CDR3 is built from 16 residues. From germline, CDR1 is SGHTA and CDR2 FQGNSA. V lost 1 base and J lost 5; bases outside the gene matches: 11. CDR3 sequence: CASSLGGRGLFDEQYF. The CDR3 DNA follows: TGTGCCAGCAGCTTAGGTGGTAGGGGGCTGTTCGACGAGCAGTACTTC.

The rearrangement uses TRBV10-3 and TRBJ2-3; possible D gene TRBD2, 6 bases. Germline CDR1 ENHRY, CDR2 SYGVKD. Trimming took off 4 bases at V and 0 bases at J, with 20 bases between the two ends. CDR3 length: 18 amino acids. The CDR3: CAISGGDTPGTSTDTQYF. CDR3 nucleotides: TGTGCCATCAGTGGGGGAGACACGCCGGGGACTAGCACAGATACGCAGTATTTT.

The chain couples TRBV6-2 or TRBV6-3 to TRBJ2-3, with 11 bases that match TRBD1. This CDR3 contains 19 residues. The trim removed 1 base at V and 5 bases at J, leaving 14 bases unmatched. Germline-derived CDR1 and CDR2 are MNHEY and SVGEGT. The DNA of the CDR3 is TGTGCCAGCAGTTACTGGCCCTTAGGACAGGGGGCGTCTAAAGATACGCAGTATTTT. It specifies CASSYWPLGQGASKDTQYF.

This clone was observed once. This sequence joins TRBV6-5 and TRBJ1-5, with 8 bases that match TRBD1. The germline gives CDR1 MNHEY, CDR2 SVGAGI. The CDR3 extends over 14 amino acids. The trim removed 6 bases at V and 3 bases at J, leaving 4 bases unmatched. CDR3 bases: TGTGCCAGCAGGGCGGGACAGGACAATCAGCCCCAGCATTTT. Its translation is CASRAGQDNQPQHF.

V usage is TRBV4-1 and J usage is TRBJ1-5; tentatively, D is TRBD1 (6 bases). Trimming cost V 0 bases and J 5 bases, with 14 bases left between them. Per germline, CDR1 MGHRA and CDR2 YSYEKL. The CDR3 consists of 16 residues. The CDR3 loop is CASSQDDWTADQPQHF. The CDR3 nucleotides read TGCGCCAGCAGCCAAGATGACTGGACAGCCGATCAGCCCCAGCATTTT.

This chain joins TRBV5-6 and TRBJ1-2, with TRBD1 matching over 7 bases. V trimming: 5 bases; J trimming: 7 bases; junction bases outside the gene matches: 8. The CDR3 has 13 residues. Germline CDR1 and CDR2: SGHDT and YYEEEE. Written as DNA, the CDR3 is TGTGCCAGCAGTCCGCCCCCAGGGGGTGGCTACACCTTC. Translated: CASSPPPGGGYTF.

The chain carries TRBV28 and TRBJ2-5; no clear D gene. Trimming pared 7 bases from V and 2 bases from J, leaving 11 bases between. This CDR3 is 13 amino acids long. Germline CDR1 MDHEN, CDR2 SYDVKM. The CDR3 loop is CASTEDTQETQYF. DNA of the CDR3: TGTGCCAGCACCGAAGACACACAAGAGACCCAGTACTTC.

The V gene is TRBV7-9, the J gene TRBJ2-7; no firm D call. Trimming left V 3 bases short and J 0 bases short, with 9 bases between. Per germline, CDR1 SEHNR and CDR2 FQNEAQ (reference sequence). The CDR3 totals 14 residues. The CDR3 sequence: CASSFDAGSYEQYF. CDR3 coding DNA: TGTGCCAGCAGCTTCGATGCCGGCTCCTACGAGCAGTACTTC. The whole variable domain, filled in from reference TRBV7-9 and TRBJ2-7, reads DTGVSQNPRHKITKRGQNVTFRCDPISEHNRLYWYRQTLGQGPEFLTYFQNEAQLEKSRLLSDRFSAERPKGSFSTLEIQRTEQGDSAMYLCASSFDAGSYEQYFGPGTRLTVT.

The chain is built from TRBV25-1 and TRBJ1-1, with D unresolved. The germline CDR1 and CDR2 sequences are MGHDK and SYGVNS. The CDR3 is 12 amino acids. V was trimmed by 9 bases and J by 4 bases, leaving 12 bases between them. The CDR3 coding sequence is TGTGCCAGAGGTGGGCACCCCACTGAAGCTTTCTTT. Residues: CARGGHPTEAFF. The whole variable domain, remainder taken from reference TRBV25-1 and TRBJ1-1, is EADIYQTPRYLVIGTGKKITLECSQTMGHDKMYWYQQDPGMELHLIHYSYGVNSTEKGDLSSESTVSRIRTEHFPLTLESARPSHTSQYLCARGGHPTEAFFGQGTRLTVV.

The chain carries TRBV27 and TRBJ2-2; D remains ambiguous. Germline V gene sequence: CDR1 MNHEY, CDR2 SMNVEV (reference sequence). The length of the CDR3 is 12 residues. With 3 bases removed from V and 7 bases from J, the gap between germline ends came to 6 bases. CDR3 loop: CASSFGVGELFF. CDR3 nucleotide sequence: TGTGCCAGCAGTTTTGGTGTCGGGGAGCTGTTTTTT.

As to this clone: A read error may produce the germline difference seen at one junction end. The chain is built from TRBV4-1 and TRBJ2-7, with D possibly being TRBD2 (6 bases). CDR1 and CDR2 from the germline V gene are MGHRA and YSYEKL. This CDR3 is 12 amino acids long. The CDR3 loop is CASSQPRELKFF. In DNA, the CDR3 is TGCGCCAGCAGCCAACCCCGGGAGTTAAAATTCTTC.

The chain has TRBV6-6 and TRBJ1-1; 8 nucleotides line up with TRBD1. The CDR3 runs to 12 residues. CDR1 and CDR2 (germline): MNHNY, SVGAGI (reference sequence). J was trimmed by 11 bases and V by 4 bases; bases with no gene match: 6. The CDR3 loop is CASSSDRVGAFF. The CDR3 DNA follows: TGTGCCAGCAGTTCGGACAGGGTAGGGGCTTTCTTT.

The chain carries TRBV7-2 and TRBJ2-5; tentatively, D is TRBD1 or TRBD2 (5 bases each). V lost 6 bases, J lost 4 bases, and 21 bases lay in between. Germline loops: CDR1 SGHTA, CDR2 FQGNSA. The CDR3 loop spans 16 amino acids. CDR3 sequence: CASSSRGGIARETQYF. The CDR3 DNA reads TGTGCCAGCAGTTCTCGGGGCGGCATTGCTAGAGAGACCCAGTACTTC.